The present TCR beta chain was sequenced within a study of cytomegalovirus exposure and HLA in healthy donors. Study-wide results and caveats: Common viral pathogens (according to a later analysis) appeared linked to several of the most significant clusters. One variant, a missense change in DCLRE1C, was linked in a later analysis to TCR beta V- and J-gene trimming. In a later analysis, most CMV-associated TCR beta chains appeared HLA-restricted. The majority of TCR sequences were rare, yet some public TCRs appeared in many donors.

The germline V gene has CDR1 SGHDT and CDR2 YYEEEE. The CDR3 sequence is 15 residues long. V gave up 2 bases and J gave up 4 bases, with 13 bases separating them. Use of 60 Vbeta and 13 Jbeta primers characterized the PCR. Profiled with immunoSEQ multiplex PCR; TCRdb holds only in-frame clones, not every one. The table records more than 150,000 clones, around four fifths of them present only once. A remark on this clone: The target antigen is unknown.

Sequencing used PBMCs. This sequence was found in a woman between 45 and 60 years old in good health and CMV-seropositive. V and J are TRBV5-6 and TRBJ1-3; D call uncertain. The CDR3 bases are TGTGCCAGCAGCTTCCACGGAACGGGGGGAAACACCATATATTTT. It yields the protein CASSFHGTGGNTIYF.